Sequencing of this T cell receptor beta chain was carried out in a study of blood T cell repertoires in COVID-19 (dated by TCRdb to 2019 to 2021). Context from the whole study: Samples from collaborators originated in the United States, Italy and Spain and spanned both the acute and convalescent phases of COVID-19. The material from the prospective study consisted of cDNA or gDNA derived from T cells, B-cell-depleted T cells, or PBMCs. The dataset comprised deeply sampled blood TCRbeta repertoires from subjects exposed to, actively infected with, or recovered from COVID-19. A freely available public database, intended as a resource for researchers studying the immune response to SARS-CoV-2, is where the repertoires were released. Samples came from the ongoing ImmuneRACE study (first 160 participants) plus 1,254 subjects from 6 global collaborators. Sample metadata almost always included a de-identified subject ID, COVID-19 status, age in years and sex. Where HLA class I and class II types were available, the types were taken from metadata supplied by the sample provider, not from assay-based typing. Overall results and qualifications from the work: How much clinical and demographic metadata was included differed by source and by participant, and the metadata was provided uncurated.

A distance of 10 bases separates the germline ends of V and J, which lose 0 bases and 0 bases respectively. The CDR3 holds 16 amino acids from the cysteine to the phenylalanine. The kept DNA is CDR3 alone, 48 bases in frame from the first base. The germline V gene supplies CDR1 SGHDT and CDR2 YYEEEE. Each collaborating institution followed its own protocols to collect whole blood in K2EDTA tubes. For TCRbeta analysis, collaborator samples were shipped as frozen whole blood, as isolated PBMCs, or as DNA extracted from either sample type. In the case of this clone: The antigen it recognizes is unknown. Per-base qualities were not stored, and no clone one base away is much larger.

The immunoSEQ Assay, a bias-controlled multiplex PCR, was used to amplify TCRbeta CDR3 regions from genomic DNA. The original pipeline was this. Nucleated cell counts per sample were estimated from amplification of reference gene primers within the assay. Sequence reads were collapsed and filtered to measure the absolute abundance of every unique TCRbeta CDR3 rearrangement. Productive Simpson clonality was computed per sample as the square root of Simpson's diversity index over productive rearrangements. TCRdb stores this immuneACCESS table with in-frame sequences only. Part of the clones is absent; in the studies checked, under half of the shortfall reflects unresolved V genes, and no reason is known for the rest. V and J calls and clone size are those listed in that table; D and trimming were worked out from the DNA. The sample table records roughly 100,000 clones; roughly 81% of these occur just once. The ten largest clones represent around 10% of the sample.

The receptor was derived from a man aged 35 to 55 with active or convalescent COVID-19. Input material: peripheral blood. The chain links TRBV5-6 with TRBJ1-5; the D gene assignment is ambiguous. This receptor has the CDR3 CASSLGAGSSNQPQHF. The base sequence is TGTGCCAGCAGCTTGGGGGCGGGGAGTAGCAATCAGCCCCAGCATTTT.